The 13 T cell receptor beta chains below were found in one sample sequenced in a study of PD-1 and CTLA-4 blockade in melanoma (dated by TCRdb to about 2021). Receptors were amplified or captured by the immunoSEQ multiplex PCR assay. TCRdb mirrors the immuneACCESS table, restricted to in-frame sequences. Some clones are absent from its copies; in checked studies, under half trace to an unresolved V gene, and the reason for the others is unknown. For this sample the table gives around 21,000 clones, of which more than 70% were detected only once. The ten largest account for 7.8% of the sample. Sequencing was performed on CD8+ T cells from peripheral blood, taken before anti-PD-1 treatment. Every receptor here comes from a human donor with melanoma.

This clone was detected a few times. The chain joins TRBV5-1 to TRBJ1-1; TRBD1 agrees at 8 bases. Per germline, CDR1 SGHRS and CDR2 YFSETQ. J was trimmed by 6 bases and V by 4 bases; bases with no gene match: 14. This CDR3 comprises 16 residues. CDR3 sequence (DNA): TGCGCCAGCAGCCCATCCGGACAGGGTGATTGGGCTGAAGCTTTCTTT. It translates to CASSPSGQGDWAEAFF.

The J gene is TRBJ1-2, the V gene TRBV2; 9 nucleotides line up with TRBD1. The V segment lost 3 bases and the J segment 6 bases; nucleotides outside the gene matches: 11. CDR3 size: 16 residues. Germline CDR1 reads SNHLY; CDR2 reads FYNNEI. The CDR3 loop is CASSDTNRDRVDGYTF. In DNA, the CDR3 is TGTGCCAGCAGTGATACCAACAGGGACAGGGTTGATGGCTACACCTTC.

The rearrangement joins TRBV5-1 to TRBJ2-1; D is uncertain. Trimming took 1 base from V and 8 from J, leaving 16 bases between them. The germline V gene has CDR1 SGHRS and CDR2 YFSETQ. The CDR3 sequence is 15 residues long. The CDR3 here is CASSLPSAITDEQFF. The CDR3 region has the DNA TGCGCCAGCAGCTTGCCTTCGGCTATAACCGATGAGCAGTTCTTC.

As DNA, the CDR3 is TGTGCCAGTAGTATAGCCACAGGGGGCTTAGATGGCTACACCTTC. As protein: CASSIATGGLDGYTF. The genes are TRBV19 and TRBJ1-2; 9 bases line up with TRBD1. This CDR3 contains 15 residues. The germline CDR1 and CDR2 sequences are LNHDA and SQIVND (reference sequence). The V segment lost 1 base and the J segment 6 bases; nucleotides outside the gene matches: 6.

The rearrangement joins TRBV4-2 to TRBJ2-1; the D gene is possibly TRBD2 (6 bases). CDR3 length: 13 residues. CDR1 LGHNA and CDR2 YNFKEQ come from the germline V gene. The CDR3 DNA follows: TGTGCTTCGGGGGTCACCTCCTACAATGAGCAGTTCTTC. It codes for CASGVTSYNEQFF.

This rearrangement joins TRBV18 to TRBJ1-6, with 10 bases that match TRBD1. The V gene end was trimmed by 5 bases and the J gene end by 0 bases; junction bases not matched to a gene: 10. This CDR3 contains 19 residues. The germline gives CDR1 KGHSH, CDR2 LQKENI. The chain's CDR3 is CASSSGQGEYGSYNSPLHF. Written as DNA, the CDR3 is TGTGCCAGCTCATCCGGACAGGGGGAATACGGCTCCTATAATTCACCCCTCCACTTT.

V is TRBV15 and J is TRBJ1-4, with D unresolved. This CDR3 is built from 15 residues. V lost 5 bases, J lost 3 bases, and 13 bases lay in between. Germline values: CDR1 LNHNV, CDR2 YYDKDF (reference sequence). CDR3 nucleotides: TGTGCCACCAGCGTCCGCGGGCGGGCTAATGAAAAACTGTTTTTT. As protein: CATSVRGRANEKLFF. Supplemented by reference TRBV15 and TRBJ1-4, the full variable domain reads DAMVIQNPRYQVTQFGKPVTLSCSQTLNHNVMYWYQQKSSQAPKLLFHYYDKDFNNEADTPDNFQSRRPNTSFCFLDIRSPGLGDTAMYLCATSVRGRANEKLFFGSGTQLSVL.

The rearrangement uses TRBV7-9 and TRBJ2-1, with 9 positions matching TRBD2. After removal of 4 bases from V and 10 bases from J, the junction contained 8 bases not matched to a gene. CDR3 size: 14 residues. Germline CDR1 reads SEHNR; CDR2 reads FQNEAQ (reference sequence). For the CDR3, the DNA is TGTGCCAGCAGCTCGGGACTAGCCTTCGGGGAGCAGTTCTTC. Residues: CASSSGLAFGEQFF.

This clone occurred once. The V gene is TRBV21-1, the J gene TRBJ1-5. TRBV21-1 is a recognized pseudogene. The CDR3 is 15 amino acids. The CDR3 nucleotides are TGTGCCAGCAGCCCGGGGGCGGGGGACGGACAGCCCCAGCATTTT. It yields the protein CASSPGAGDGQPQHF.

The V gene is TRBV10-3, the J gene TRBJ1-4; maybe TRBD1 (5 bases). CDR1 is ENHRY and CDR2 is SYGVKD in the germline V gene. The CDR3 consists of 18 residues. V was pared by 3 bases and J by 7 bases, with 24 bases between. In DNA form, the CDR3 reads TGTGCCATCAGTGACCCTTCGGGCGCGGGGGAGGAGGGTGAAAAACTGTTTTTT. Residues: CAISDPSGAGEEGEKLFF.

The chain combines TRBV6-5 with TRBJ1-1, with 9 bases identical to TRBD1. Germline CDR1 is MNHEY and CDR2 is SVGAGI. The CDR3 covers 15 residues. The J segment lost 4 bases and the V segment lost 2 bases, leaving 5 bases of the junction unmatched. The CDR3 nucleotides are TGTGCCAGCAGTTACAGGGAGACAGGGGGCACTGAAGCTTTCTTT. Residues: CASSYRETGGTEAFF.

This chain links TRBV15 with TRBJ2-7, with 7 positions matching TRBD2. Germline values: CDR1 LNHNV, CDR2 YYDKDF (reference sequence). With V trimmed by 5 bases and J by 9 bases, 7 bases remained unmatched. This CDR3 is 12 amino acids long. The CDR3 loop reads CATSDDWEGQYF. The CDR3 DNA follows: TGTGCCACCAGCGATGACTGGGAGGGGCAGTACTTC.

The V gene is TRBV28, the J gene TRBJ2-1; D is undetermined. The CDR3 totals 14 residues. Germline loops: CDR1 MDHEN, CDR2 SYDVKM. Trimming removed 3 bases at V and 3 bases at J, with 9 bases between. CDR3 bases: TGTGCCAGCAGTTTCGTGGAATTCTACAATGAGCAGTTCTTC. It specifies CASSFVEFYNEQFF.